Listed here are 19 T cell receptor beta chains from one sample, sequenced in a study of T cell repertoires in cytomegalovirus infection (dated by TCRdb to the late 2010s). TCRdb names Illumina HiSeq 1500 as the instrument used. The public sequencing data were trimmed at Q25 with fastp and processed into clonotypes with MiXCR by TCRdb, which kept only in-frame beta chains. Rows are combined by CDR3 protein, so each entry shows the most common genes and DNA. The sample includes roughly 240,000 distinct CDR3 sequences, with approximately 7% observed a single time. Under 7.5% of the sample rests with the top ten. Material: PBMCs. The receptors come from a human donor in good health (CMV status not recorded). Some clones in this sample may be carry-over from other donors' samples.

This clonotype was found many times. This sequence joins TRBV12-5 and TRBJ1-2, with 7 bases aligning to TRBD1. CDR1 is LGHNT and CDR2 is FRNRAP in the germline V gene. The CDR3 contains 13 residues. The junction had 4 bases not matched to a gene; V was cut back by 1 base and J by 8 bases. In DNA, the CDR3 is TGTGCTAGTGGTTTGGGACAGGGAGGCGGCTACACCTTC. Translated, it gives CASGLGQGGGYTF.

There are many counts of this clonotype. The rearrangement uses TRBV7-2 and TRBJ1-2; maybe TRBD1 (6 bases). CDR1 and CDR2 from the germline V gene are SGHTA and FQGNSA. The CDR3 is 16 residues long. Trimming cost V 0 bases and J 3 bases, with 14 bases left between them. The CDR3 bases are TGTGCCAGCAGCTTAGCGGGGTCCAGGGGCGACTATGGCTACACCTTC. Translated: CASSLAGSRGDYGYTF.

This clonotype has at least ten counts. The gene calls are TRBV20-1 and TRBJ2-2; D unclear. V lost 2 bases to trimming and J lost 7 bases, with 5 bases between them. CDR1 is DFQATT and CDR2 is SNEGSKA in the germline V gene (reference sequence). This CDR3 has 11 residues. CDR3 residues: CSARRVGELFF. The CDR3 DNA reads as TGCAGTGCTAGACGTGTCGGGGAGCTGTTTTTT.

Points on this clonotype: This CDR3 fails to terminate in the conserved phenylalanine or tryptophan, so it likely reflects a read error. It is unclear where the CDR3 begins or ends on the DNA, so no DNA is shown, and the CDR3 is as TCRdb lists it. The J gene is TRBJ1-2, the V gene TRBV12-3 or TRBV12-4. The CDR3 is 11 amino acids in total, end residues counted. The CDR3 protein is CASSSPGTALN.

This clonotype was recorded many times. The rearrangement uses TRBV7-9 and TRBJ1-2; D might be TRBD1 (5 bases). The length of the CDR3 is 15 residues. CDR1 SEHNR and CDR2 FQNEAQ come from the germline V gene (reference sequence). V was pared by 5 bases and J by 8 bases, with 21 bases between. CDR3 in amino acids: CASSGIGARVFGYTF. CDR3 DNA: TGTGCCAGCAGCGGCATAGGGGCGAGAGTATTCGGCTACACCTTC.

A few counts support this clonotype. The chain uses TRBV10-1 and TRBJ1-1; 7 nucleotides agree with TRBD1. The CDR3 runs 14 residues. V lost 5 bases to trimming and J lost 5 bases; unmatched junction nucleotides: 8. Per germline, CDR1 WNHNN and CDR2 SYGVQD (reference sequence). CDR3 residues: CASSQRTGVTEAFF. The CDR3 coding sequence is TGCGCCAGCAGTCAACGGACAGGAGTGACTGAAGCTTTCTTT.

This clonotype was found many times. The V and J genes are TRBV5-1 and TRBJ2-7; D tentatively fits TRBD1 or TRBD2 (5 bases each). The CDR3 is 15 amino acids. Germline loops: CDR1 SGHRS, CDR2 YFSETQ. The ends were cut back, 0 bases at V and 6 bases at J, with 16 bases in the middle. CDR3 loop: CASSLGDLGAREQYF. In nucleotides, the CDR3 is TGCGCCAGCAGCTTGGGGGATCTCGGGGCCCGCGAGCAGTACTTC.

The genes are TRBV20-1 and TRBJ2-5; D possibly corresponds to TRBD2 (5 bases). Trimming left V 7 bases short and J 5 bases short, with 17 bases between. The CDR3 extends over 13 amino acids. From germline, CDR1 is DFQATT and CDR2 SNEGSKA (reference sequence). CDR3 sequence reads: CSVASGPQETQYF. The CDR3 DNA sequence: TGCAGTGTGGCAAGCGGCCCCCAGGAGACCCAGTACTTC.

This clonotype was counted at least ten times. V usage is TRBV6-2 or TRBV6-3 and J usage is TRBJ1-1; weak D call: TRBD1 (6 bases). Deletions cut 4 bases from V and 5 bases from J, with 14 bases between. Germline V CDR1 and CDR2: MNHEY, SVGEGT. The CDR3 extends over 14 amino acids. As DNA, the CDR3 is TGTGCCAGCAGTTCGGGGGGGCGCCGGACTGAAGCTTTCTTT. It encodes CASSSGGRRTEAFF.

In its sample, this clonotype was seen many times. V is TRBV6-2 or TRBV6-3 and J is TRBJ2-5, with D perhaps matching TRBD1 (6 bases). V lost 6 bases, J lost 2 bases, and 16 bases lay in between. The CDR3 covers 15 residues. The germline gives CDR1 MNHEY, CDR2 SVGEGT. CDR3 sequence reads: CASRKTDRNQETQYF. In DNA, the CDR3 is TGTGCCAGCAGAAAAACAGACAGGAATCAAGAGACCCAGTACTTC.

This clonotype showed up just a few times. The CDR3 reads CASSISSGGNQPQHF. The CDR3 DNA reads as TGTGCCAGTAGTATATCTTCAGGGGGCAATCAGCCCCAGCATTTT. The J gene is TRBJ1-5, the V gene TRBV19, with D possibly being TRBD1 (6 bases). V was clipped by 2 bases and J by 2 bases, with 10 bases between them. Germline CDR1 is LNHDA and CDR2 is SQIVND (reference sequence). The CDR3 has 15 residues.

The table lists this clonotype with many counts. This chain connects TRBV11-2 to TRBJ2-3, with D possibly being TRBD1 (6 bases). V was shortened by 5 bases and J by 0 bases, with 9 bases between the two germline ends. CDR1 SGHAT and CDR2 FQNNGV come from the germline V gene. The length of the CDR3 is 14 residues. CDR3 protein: CASSTGFSTDTQYF. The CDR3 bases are TGTGCCAGCAGCACAGGGTTTAGCACAGATACGCAGTATTTT.

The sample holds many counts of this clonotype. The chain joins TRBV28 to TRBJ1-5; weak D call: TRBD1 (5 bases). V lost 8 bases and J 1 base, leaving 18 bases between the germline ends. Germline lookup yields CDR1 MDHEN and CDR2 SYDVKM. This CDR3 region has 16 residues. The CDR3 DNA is TGTGCCAGCTGCCGAGGTGGGGCTATAAGCAATCAGCCCCAGCATTTT. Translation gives CASCRGGAISNQPQHF.

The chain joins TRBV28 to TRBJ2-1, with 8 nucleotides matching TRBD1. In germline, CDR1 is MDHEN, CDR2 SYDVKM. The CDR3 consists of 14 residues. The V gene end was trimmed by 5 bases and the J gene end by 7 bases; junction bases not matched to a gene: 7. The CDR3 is CASSRVDRANEQFF. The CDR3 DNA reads TGTGCCAGCAGTCGGGTGGACAGGGCGAATGAGCAGTTCTTC. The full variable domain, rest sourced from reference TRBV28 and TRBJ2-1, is DVKVTQSSRYLVKRTGEKVFLECVQDMDHENMFWYRQDPGLGLRLIYFSYDVKMKEKGDIPEGYSVSREKKERFSLILESASTNQTSMYLCASSRVDRANEQFFGPGTRLTVL.

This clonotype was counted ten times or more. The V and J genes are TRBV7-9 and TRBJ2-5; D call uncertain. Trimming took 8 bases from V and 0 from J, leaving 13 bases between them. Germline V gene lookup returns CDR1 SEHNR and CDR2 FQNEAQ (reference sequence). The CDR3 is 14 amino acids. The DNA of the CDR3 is TGTGCCAGCCGGCTGGGCGAGTACCAAGAGACCCAGTACTTC. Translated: CASRLGEYQETQYF.

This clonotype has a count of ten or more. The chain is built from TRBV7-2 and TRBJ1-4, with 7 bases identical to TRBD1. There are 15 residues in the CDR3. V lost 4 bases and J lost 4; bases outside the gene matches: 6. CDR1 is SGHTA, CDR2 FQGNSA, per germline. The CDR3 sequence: CASSSQTGINEKLFF. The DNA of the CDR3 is TGTGCCAGCAGCTCGCAGACAGGGATTAATGAAAAACTGTTTTTT.

In nucleotides, the CDR3 is TGTGCCAGCAGTTACGAACTAGCGGGGGCCTCCTACGAGCAGTACTTC. This translates into CASSYELAGASYEQYF. The chain has TRBV6-2 or TRBV6-3 and TRBJ2-7; 11 bases align to TRBD2. The CDR3 is made up of 16 amino acids. Germline-derived CDR1 and CDR2 are MNHEY and SVGEGT. V was pared by 2 bases and J by 0 bases, with 3 bases of the junction left unmatched.

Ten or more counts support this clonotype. The chain's CDR3 is CASSLWREDTQYF. CDR3 nucleotides: TGTGCCAGCAGCTTATGGAGGGAGGATACGCAGTATTTT. The chain recombines TRBV7-6 with TRBJ2-3; a weak D match, TRBD2 (6 bases). Germline CDR1 is SGHVS and CDR2 is FNYEAQ. This CDR3 spans 13 amino acids. V was trimmed by 2 bases and J by 6 bases, leaving 9 bases between them.

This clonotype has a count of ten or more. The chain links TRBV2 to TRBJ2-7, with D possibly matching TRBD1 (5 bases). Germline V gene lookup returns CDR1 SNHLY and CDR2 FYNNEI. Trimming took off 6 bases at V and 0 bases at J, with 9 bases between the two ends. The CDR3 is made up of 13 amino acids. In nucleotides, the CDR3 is TGTGCCAGCAGGCCGGACACCTCCTACGAGCAGTACTTC. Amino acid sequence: CASRPDTSYEQYF. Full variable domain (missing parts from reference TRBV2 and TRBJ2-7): EPEVTQTPSHQVTQMGQEVILRCVPISNHLYFYWYRQILGQKVEFLVSFYNNEISEKSEIFDDQFSVERPDGSNFTLKIRSTKLEDSAMYFCASRPDTSYEQYFGPGTRLTVT.